The 9 T cell receptor beta chains listed next were all sequenced from one sample in a study of graft-versus-host responses after intestinal transplantation. Produced via immunoSEQ multiplex PCR; TCRdb's table is partial and in-frame only. This repertoire shows 77,000 or so clones, about nine tenths found once; its top ten account for about 0.67%. The material was PBMCs, obtained 98 days after intestinal transplantation. These receptors all stem from a human patient who received an intestinal transplant, so some T cells may come from the graft donor.

In nucleotides, the CDR3 is TGTGCCAGCAGGACCGGGACTAGCGGGAGAAATGAGCAGTTCTTC. It codes for CASRTGTSGRNEQFF. V usage is TRBV4-2 and J usage is TRBJ2-1, with 14 bases that match TRBD2. After removal of 6 bases from V and 7 bases from J, the junction contained 5 bases not matched to a gene. Per germline, CDR1 LGHNA and CDR2 YNFKEQ. The CDR3 contains 15 residues.

The J gene is TRBJ2-4, the V gene TRBV6-4; D is perhaps TRBD2 (5 bases). Germline V gene sequence: CDR1 MRHNA, CDR2 SNTAGT. The CDR3 has 14 residues. With 7 bases removed from V and 7 bases from J, the gap between germline ends came to 17 bases. In DNA, the CDR3 is TGTGCCAGCAAATGCTCGACTATGATCAACATTCAGTACTTC. Its translation is CASKCSTMINIQYF.

V usage is TRBV5-1 and J usage is TRBJ2-7, with 7 bases that match TRBD1. Germline V lookup: CDR1 SGHRS, CDR2 YFSETQ. V lost 0 bases to trimming and J lost 2 bases; unmatched junction nucleotides: 2. The CDR3 has 14 residues. The CDR3 region is CASSLGDSTYEQYF. The CDR3 region has the DNA TGCGCCAGCAGCTTGGGGGACAGCACCTACGAGCAGTACTTC. The complete variable domain, with remaining parts taken from reference TRBV5-1 and TRBJ2-7, reads KAGVTQTPRYLIKTRGQQVTLSCSPISGHRSVSWYQQTPGQGLQFLFEYFSETQRNKGNFPGRFSGRQFSNSRSEMNVSTLELGDSALYLCASSLGDSTYEQYFGPGTRLTVT.

The genes are TRBV7-3 and TRBJ2-5; tentatively, D is TRBD1 or TRBD2 (5 bases each). The CDR3 totals 13 residues. Looked up from germline, CDR1 is SGHTA and CDR2 is FQGTGA. The V gene lost 2 bases and the J gene lost 5 bases, with 9 bases spanning the gap. CDR3 nucleotides: TGTGCCAGCAGCTTATATAGGGACGAGACCCAGTACTTC. This gives the protein CASSLYRDETQYF.

V and J are TRBV28 and TRBJ2-1, with 7 bases fitting TRBD2. Germline V gives CDR1 MDHEN, CDR2 SYDVKM. The CDR3 sequence is 15 residues long. J lost 4 bases, V lost 5 bases, and 8 bases had no gene match. The CDR3 is CASSPSGIPYNEQFF. The CDR3 DNA reads TGTGCCAGCAGTCCAAGCGGGATCCCGTACAATGAGCAGTTCTTC.

The chain is built from TRBV9 and TRBJ1-2; D might be TRBD1 (5 bases). Trimming removed 2 bases from V and 8 bases from J, with 13 bases in between. The CDR3 length is 13 residues. The germline CDR1 and CDR2 sequences are SGDLS and YYNGEE. Here the CDR3 DNA reads TGTGCCAGCAGCGTCCGAGGGGCAGGGGGCTACACCTTC. This gives the protein CASSVRGAGGYTF. The whole variable domain, remainder taken from reference TRBV9 and TRBJ1-2, is DSGVTQTPKHLITATGQRVTLRCSPRSGDLSVYWYQQSLDQGLQFLIQYYNGEERAKGNILERFSAQQFPDLHSELNLSSLELGDSALYFCASSVRGAGGYTFGSGTRLTVV.

This chain links TRBV2 with TRBJ2-2; TRBD1 agrees at 11 bases. V was clipped by 7 bases and J by 6 bases; unmatched bases: 7. The V gene's germline CDR1 is SNHLY and CDR2 FYNNEI. The CDR3 consists of 15 residues. The CDR3 spells CASTPDRGPPGELFF. CDR3 coding DNA: TGTGCCAGCACCCCGGACAGGGGGCCACCCGGGGAGCTGTTTTTT. Based on the CDR3 plus reference TRBV2 and TRBJ2-2, the full variable domain is EPEVTQTPSHQVTQMGQEVILRCVPISNHLYFYWYRQILGQKVEFLVSFYNNEISEKSEIFDDQFSVERPDGSNFTLKIRSTKLEDSAMYFCASTPDRGPPGELFFGEGSRLTVL.

This chain uses TRBV29-1 with TRBJ1-2; D is undetermined. The V end lost 3 bases, the J end lost 4 bases, and 3 bases lay between the germline ends. Germline V gives CDR1 SQVTM, CDR2 ANQGSEA. The CDR3 length is 10 residues. DNA for the CDR3: TGCAGCGTTGACAGCTATGGCTACACCTTC. The encoded protein is CSVDSYGYTF.

This clone was found once. Its ends do not fully match the called genes, so a read error is possible. The chain combines TRBV7-7 with TRBJ2-1, with 9 bases fitting TRBD2. From germline, CDR1 is SSHAT and CDR2 FNYEAQ (reference sequence). The CDR3 length is 18 residues. The CDR3 DNA reads TGTGCTAGCAGCCCGGGACTAGCCTCAAGCTCGGAGTACAATGAGCAGTTCTTC. Translating it yields CASSPGLASSSEYNEQFF.